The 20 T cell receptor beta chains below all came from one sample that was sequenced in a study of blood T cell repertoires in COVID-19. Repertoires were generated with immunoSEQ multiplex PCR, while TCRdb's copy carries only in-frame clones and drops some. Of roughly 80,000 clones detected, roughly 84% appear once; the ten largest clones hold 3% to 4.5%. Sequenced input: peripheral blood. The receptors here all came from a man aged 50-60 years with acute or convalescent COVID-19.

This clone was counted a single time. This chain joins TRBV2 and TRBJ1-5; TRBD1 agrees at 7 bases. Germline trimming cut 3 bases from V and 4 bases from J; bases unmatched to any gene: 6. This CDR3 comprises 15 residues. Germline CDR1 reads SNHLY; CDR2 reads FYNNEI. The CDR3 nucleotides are TGTGCCAGCAGTGACAATGACAGGGTAAATCAGCCCCAGCATTTT. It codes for CASSDNDRVNQPQHF.

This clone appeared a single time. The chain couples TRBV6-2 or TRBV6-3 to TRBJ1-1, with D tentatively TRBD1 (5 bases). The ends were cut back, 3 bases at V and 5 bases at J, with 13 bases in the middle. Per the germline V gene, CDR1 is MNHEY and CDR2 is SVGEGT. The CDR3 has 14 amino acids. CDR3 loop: CASSYSWGRTEAFF. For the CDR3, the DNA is TGTGCCAGCAGTTATTCGTGGGGGAGGACTGAAGCTTTCTTT.

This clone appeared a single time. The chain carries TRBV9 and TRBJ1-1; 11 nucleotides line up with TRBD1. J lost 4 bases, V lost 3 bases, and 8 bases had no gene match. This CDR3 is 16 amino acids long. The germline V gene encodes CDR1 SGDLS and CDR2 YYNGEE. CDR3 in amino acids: CASSARTGTGGTEAFF. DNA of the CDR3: TGTGCCAGCAGCGCGAGAACCGGGACAGGGGGCACTGAAGCTTTCTTT.

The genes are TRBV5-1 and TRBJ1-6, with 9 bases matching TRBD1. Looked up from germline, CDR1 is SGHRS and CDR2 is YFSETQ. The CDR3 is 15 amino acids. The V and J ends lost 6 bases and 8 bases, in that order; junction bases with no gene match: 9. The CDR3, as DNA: TGCGCCAGCACCGAGCAGGGACAGGGAGATTCACCCCTCCACTTT. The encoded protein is CASTEQGQGDSPLHF.

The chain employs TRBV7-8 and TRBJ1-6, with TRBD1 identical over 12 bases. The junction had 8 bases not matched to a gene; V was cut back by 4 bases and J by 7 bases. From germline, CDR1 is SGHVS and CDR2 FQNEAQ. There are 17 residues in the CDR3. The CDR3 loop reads CASSSGTGGRGNSPLHF. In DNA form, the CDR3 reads TGTGCCAGCAGCTCAGGGACAGGGGGCAGGGGAAATTCACCCCTCCACTTT.

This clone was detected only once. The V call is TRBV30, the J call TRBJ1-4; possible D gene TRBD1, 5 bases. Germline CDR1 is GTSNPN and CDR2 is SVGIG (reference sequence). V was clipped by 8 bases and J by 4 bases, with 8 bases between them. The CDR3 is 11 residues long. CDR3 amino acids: CAGHYNEKLFF. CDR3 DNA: TGTGCCGGACACTATAATGAAAAACTGTTTTTT.

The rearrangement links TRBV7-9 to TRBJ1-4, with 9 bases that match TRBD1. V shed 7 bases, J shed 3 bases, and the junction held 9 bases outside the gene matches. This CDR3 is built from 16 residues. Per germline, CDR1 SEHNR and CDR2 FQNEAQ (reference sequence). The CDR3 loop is CASTPGQGAANEKLFF. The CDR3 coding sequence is TGTGCCAGCACCCCGGGACAGGGAGCGGCTAATGAAAAACTGTTTTTT.

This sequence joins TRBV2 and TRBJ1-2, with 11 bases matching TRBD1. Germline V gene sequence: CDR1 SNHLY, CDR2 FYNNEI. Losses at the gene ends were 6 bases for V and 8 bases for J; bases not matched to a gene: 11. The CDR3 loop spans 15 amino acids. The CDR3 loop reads CASSREDRGLGGYTF. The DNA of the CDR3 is TGTGCCAGCAGCCGCGAGGACAGGGGGCTGGGGGGCTACACCTTC.

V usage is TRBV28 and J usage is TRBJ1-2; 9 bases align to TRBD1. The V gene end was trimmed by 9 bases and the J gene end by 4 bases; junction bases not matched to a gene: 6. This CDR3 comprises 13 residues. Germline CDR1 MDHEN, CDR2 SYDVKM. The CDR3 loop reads CASQTGGFYGYTF. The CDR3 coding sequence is TGTGCCAGTCAAACAGGGGGCTTCTATGGCTACACCTTC.

This CDR3 reads CASSQSLPGTGELFF. CDR3 DNA: TGTGCCAGCAGTCAGTCTTTGCCGGGCACCGGGGAGCTGTTTTTT. J is TRBJ2-2 and V is TRBV6-2 or TRBV6-3; D call uncertain. The length of the CDR3 is 15 residues. V was trimmed by 5 bases and J by 4 bases, leaving 14 bases between them. The germline gives CDR1 MNHEY, CDR2 SVGEGT.

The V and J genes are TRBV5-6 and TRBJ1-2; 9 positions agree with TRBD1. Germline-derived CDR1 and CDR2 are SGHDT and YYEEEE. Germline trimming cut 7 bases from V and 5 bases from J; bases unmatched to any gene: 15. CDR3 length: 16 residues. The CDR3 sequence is CASGYPYRGRNYGYTF. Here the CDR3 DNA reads TGTGCCAGCGGCTATCCATACAGGGGGCGTAATTATGGCTACACCTTC.

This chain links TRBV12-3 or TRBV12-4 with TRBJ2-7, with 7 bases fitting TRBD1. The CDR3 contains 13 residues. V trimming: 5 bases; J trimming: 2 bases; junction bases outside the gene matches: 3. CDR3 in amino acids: CASSPGTAYEQYF. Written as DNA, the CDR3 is TGTGCCAGCAGTCCAGGGACAGCCTACGAGCAGTACTTC.

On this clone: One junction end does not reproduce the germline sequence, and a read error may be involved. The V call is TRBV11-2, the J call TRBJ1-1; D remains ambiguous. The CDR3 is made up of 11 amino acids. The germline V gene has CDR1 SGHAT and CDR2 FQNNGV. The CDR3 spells CASSLYRHAVF. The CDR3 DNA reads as TGTGCCAGCAGCCTCTATCGACACGCAGTCTTT.

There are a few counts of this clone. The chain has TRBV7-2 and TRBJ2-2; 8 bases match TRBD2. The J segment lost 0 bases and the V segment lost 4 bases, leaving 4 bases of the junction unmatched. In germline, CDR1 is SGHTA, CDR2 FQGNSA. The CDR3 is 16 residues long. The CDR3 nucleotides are TGTGCCAGCAGCTCGAAGCGGGAGTCGAACACCGGGGAGCTGTTTTTT. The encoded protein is CASSSKRESNTGELFF. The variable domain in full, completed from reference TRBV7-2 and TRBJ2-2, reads GAGVSQSPSNKVTEKGKDVELRCDPISGHTALYWYRQSLGQGLEFLIYFQGNSAPDKSGLPSDRFSAERTGGSVSTLTIQRTQQEDSAVYLCASSSKRESNTGELFFGEGSRLTVL.

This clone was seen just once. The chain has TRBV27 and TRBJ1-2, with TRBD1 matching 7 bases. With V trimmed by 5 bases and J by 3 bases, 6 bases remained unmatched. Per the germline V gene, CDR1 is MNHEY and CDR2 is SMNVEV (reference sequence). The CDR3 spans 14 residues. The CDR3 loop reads CASSPDRPYYGYTF. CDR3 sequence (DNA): TGTGCCAGCAGTCCGGACAGGCCTTACTATGGCTACACCTTC.

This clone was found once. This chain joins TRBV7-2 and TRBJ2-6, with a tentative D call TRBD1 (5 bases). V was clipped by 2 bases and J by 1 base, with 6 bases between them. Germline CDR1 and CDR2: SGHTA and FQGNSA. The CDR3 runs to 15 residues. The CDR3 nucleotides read TGTGCCAGCAGCTTAAAGGGGTCTGGGGCCAACGTCCTGACTTTC. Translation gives CASSLKGSGANVLTF.

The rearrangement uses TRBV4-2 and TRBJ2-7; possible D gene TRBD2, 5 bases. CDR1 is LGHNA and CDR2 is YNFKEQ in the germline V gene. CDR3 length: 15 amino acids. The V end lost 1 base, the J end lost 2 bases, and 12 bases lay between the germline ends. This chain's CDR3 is CASSQALGMPYEQYF. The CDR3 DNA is TGTGCCAGCAGCCAAGCCCTCGGGATGCCCTACGAGCAGTACTTC.

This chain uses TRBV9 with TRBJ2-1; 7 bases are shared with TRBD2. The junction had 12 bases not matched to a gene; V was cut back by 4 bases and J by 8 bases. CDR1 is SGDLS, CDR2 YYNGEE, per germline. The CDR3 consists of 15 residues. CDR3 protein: CASSPQRGGSDEQFF. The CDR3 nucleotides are TGTGCCAGCAGCCCGCAGAGAGGCGGGAGCGATGAGCAGTTCTTC.

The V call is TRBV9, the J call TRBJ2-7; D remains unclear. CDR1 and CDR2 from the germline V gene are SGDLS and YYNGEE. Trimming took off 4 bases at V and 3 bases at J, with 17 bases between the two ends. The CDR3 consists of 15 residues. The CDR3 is CASSPQAGYVYEQYF. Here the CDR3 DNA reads TGTGCCAGCAGCCCTCAGGCCGGTTACGTCTACGAGCAGTACTTC.

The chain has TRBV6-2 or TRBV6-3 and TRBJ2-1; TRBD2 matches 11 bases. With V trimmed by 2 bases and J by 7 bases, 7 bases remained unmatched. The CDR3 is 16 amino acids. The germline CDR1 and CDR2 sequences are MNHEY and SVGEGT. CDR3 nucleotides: TGTGCCAGCAGTTACATACTAGCGGGAGTGGGGAATGAGCAGTTCTTC. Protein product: CASSYILAGVGNEQFF.